A single sample gave rise to the 29 T cell receptor beta chains below, sequenced in a study of CD8+ T cells in alopecia areata. Stated treatment: oral pan-JAK inhibitor, 5-10 mg twice daily. Reverse transcription of extracted RNA yielded cDNA, which provided the sequencing template. Using immunoSEQ multiplex PCR, the repertoire was profiled, and TCRdb retains in-frame clones only, with some absent. The table includes 150,000 to 200,000 clones, about 60% detected once. The source material was CD8+ T cells sorted from blood, sampled at week 24, from a patient treated with tofacitinib. The receptors stem from a human donor with alopecia areata.

The chain carries TRBV7-9 and TRBJ2-4; D gene unclear. Germline V gene lookup returns CDR1 SEHNR and CDR2 FQNEAQ (reference sequence). V was cut by 5 bases and J by 8 bases, with 7 bases left in between. This CDR3 comprises 11 residues. The DNA of the CDR3 is TGTGCCAGCAGCGTTGGGGACATTCAGTACTTC. It translates to CASSVGDIQYF.

The chain carries TRBV9 and TRBJ2-2; D remains ambiguous. V shed 3 bases and J shed 4 bases, with 10 bases lying between them. The CDR3 has 14 residues. Germline-derived CDR1 and CDR2 are SGDLS and YYNGEE. The CDR3, as DNA: TGTGCCAGCAGCGACTCCGGATCCACCGGGGAGCTGTTTTTT. It is translated as CASSDSGSTGELFF.

V and J are TRBV11-2 and TRBJ2-3; tentative D call: TRBD2 (6 bases). The germline V gene has CDR1 SGHAT and CDR2 FQNNGV. V dropped 3 bases and J dropped 2 bases, with 18 bases sitting between them. The CDR3 has 17 residues. The CDR3 loop reads CASSFPSRDFYTDTQYF. The CDR3 bases are TGTGCCAGCAGCTTCCCATCCCGGGACTTTTACACAGATACGCAGTATTTT. The full variable domain, completed using reference TRBV11-2 and TRBJ2-3, is EAGVAQSPRYKIIEKRQSVAFWCNPISGHATLYWYQQILGQGPKLLIQFQNNGVVDDSQLPKDRFSAERLKGVDSTLKIQPAKLEDSAVYLCASSFPSRDFYTDTQYFGPGTRLTVL.

V gene TRBV5-4 combines with J gene TRBJ2-6; D is unclear. The CDR3 totals 15 residues. Trimming shortened V by 5 bases and J by 1 base, and 10 bases separated the two germline ends. Germline V gene data show CDR1 as SGHNT and CDR2 as YYREEE (reference sequence). The CDR3 loop is CASSSDYSGANVLTF. CDR3 in DNA: TGTGCCAGCAGTTCCGATTATTCTGGGGCCAACGTCCTGACTTTC.

V gene TRBV4-1 combines with J gene TRBJ2-5; D gene ambiguous. With 2 bases removed from V and 2 bases from J, the gap between germline ends came to 15 bases. Germline loops: CDR1 MGHRA, CDR2 YSYEKL. The CDR3 sequence is 16 residues long. CDR3 in DNA: TGCGCCAGCAGCCAATCTGTCTGGGAATCACAAGAGACCCAGTACTTC. Translation: CASSQSVWESQETQYF.

Only a few counts were recorded for this clone. The genes are TRBV5-4 and TRBJ1-1; tentative D call: TRBD1 (6 bases). This CDR3 comprises 13 residues. V dropped 4 bases and J dropped 3 bases, with 10 bases sitting between them. Germline CDR1 is SGHNT and CDR2 is YYREEE (reference sequence). The CDR3 DNA reads as TGTGCCAGCAGCCCGACAGGTGACACTGAAGCTTTCTTT. Translated: CASSPTGDTEAFF.

This clone has a single count. The CDR3 protein is CASSGTGSYEQYF. In DNA form, the CDR3 reads TGTGCCAGCAGCGGGACAGGAAGTTACGAGCAGTACTTC. The chain carries TRBV13 and TRBJ2-7; 8 bases align to TRBD1. The J segment lost 4 bases and the V segment lost 5 bases, leaving 4 bases of the junction unmatched. The CDR3 has 13 amino acids. The V gene's germline CDR1 is PRHDT and CDR2 FYEKMQ (reference sequence).

The chain recombines TRBV18 with TRBJ2-1; D not certain. Germline V lookup: CDR1 KGHSH, CDR2 LQKENI. V dropped 4 bases and J dropped 4 bases, with 17 bases sitting between them. This CDR3 contains 16 residues. This chain's CDR3 is CASSLTAVGSYNEQFF. In DNA form, the CDR3 reads TGTGCCAGCTCACTGACCGCGGTTGGTTCTTACAATGAGCAGTTCTTC.

The rearrangement joins TRBV15 to TRBJ2-7, with a possible D match to TRBD1 (6 bases). Germline assignment: CDR1 LNHNV and CDR2 YYDKDF (reference sequence). This CDR3 has 17 amino acids. The ends were cut back, 2 bases at V and 3 bases at J, with 20 bases in the middle. The CDR3 region is CATSRSVPRDTVYEQYF. The CDR3 DNA reads as TGTGCCACCAGCAGATCAGTCCCCCGGGACACAGTCTACGAGCAGTACTTC. The whole variable domain, remainder taken from reference TRBV15 and TRBJ2-7, is DAMVIQNPRYQVTQFGKPVTLSCSQTLNHNVMYWYQQKSSQAPKLLFHYYDKDFNNEADTPDNFQSRRPNTSFCFLDIRSPGLGDTAMYLCATSRSVPRDTVYEQYFGPGTRLTVT.

This chain joins TRBV29-1 and TRBJ2-3; 12 nucleotides align to TRBD1. V was clipped by 0 bases and J by 8 bases; unmatched bases: 9. Germline CDR1 is SQVTM and CDR2 is ANQGSEA. The CDR3 is made up of 16 amino acids. The CDR3 sequence is CSVEDSRDRGRGTQYF. The CDR3 nucleotides read TGCAGCGTTGAAGATAGCCGGGACAGGGGGCGAGGTACGCAGTATTTT.

The chain carries TRBV5-6 and TRBJ2-3; no reliable D call. CDR3 length equals 19 residues. CDR1 and CDR2 from the germline V gene are SGHDT and YYEEEE. Trimming cost V 2 bases and J 0 bases, with 22 bases left between them. Written as DNA, the CDR3 is TGTGCCAGCAGCTTTGCGCTCTACCCAGCAGACACTAGCACAGATACGCAGTATTTT. This sequence encodes CASSFALYPADTSTDTQYF.

This clone was observed a handful of times. The chain recombines TRBV19 with TRBJ1-1, with 9 bases lining up with TRBD1. The CDR3 runs to 17 residues. Unmatched junction bases numbered 15, after V lost 4 bases and J lost 6 bases. Germline values: CDR1 LNHDA, CDR2 SQIVND (reference sequence). In nucleotides, the CDR3 is TGTGCCAGTAGTACGTTAACAGGGGGCGCGGGTGGCTCTGAAGCTTTCTTT. Its protein is CASSTLTGGAGGSEAFF.

The V gene is TRBV7-9, the J gene TRBJ2-1, with TRBD1 as a possible D gene (6 bases). Germline lookup yields CDR1 SEHNR and CDR2 FQNEAQ (reference sequence). With 6 bases removed from V and 4 bases from J, the gap between germline ends came to 16 bases. The CDR3 runs to 15 residues. Written as DNA, the CDR3 is TGTGCCAGCAGGGGAAGGGCAGGGGTTTACAATGAGCAGTTCTTC. Its protein product is CASRGRAGVYNEQFF. Using reference TRBV7-9 and TRBJ2-1 for the parts outside the CDR3, the full variable domain is DTGVSQNPRHKITKRGQNVTFRCDPISEHNRLYWYRQTLGQGPEFLTYFQNEAQLEKSRLLSDRFSAERPKGSFSTLEIQRTEQGDSAMYLCASRGRAGVYNEQFFGPGTRLTVL.

V and J are TRBV13 and TRBJ2-7, with D unresolved. The germline gives CDR1 PRHDT, CDR2 FYEKMQ (reference sequence). This CDR3 spans 13 amino acids. The V and J ends lost 5 bases and 2 bases respectively, with 10 bases between them. The CDR3 protein is CASSRGRTYEQYF. The CDR3 DNA is TGTGCCAGCAGCCGAGGCCGGACCTACGAGCAGTACTTC.

The chain joins TRBV27 to TRBJ1-6; D unclear. The CDR3 totals 17 residues. Trimming shortened V by 7 bases and J by 0 bases, and 16 bases separated the two germline ends. Germline-derived CDR1 and CDR2 are MNHEY and SMNVEV (reference sequence). DNA for the CDR3: TGTGCCAGCACCTCCGGGCCCCGGAGCTCCTATAATTCACCCCTCCACTTT. This sequence encodes CASTSGPRSSYNSPLHF.

The chain couples TRBV30 to TRBJ1-1; D possibly corresponds to TRBD1 (6 bases). Germline V gives CDR1 GTSNPN, CDR2 SVGIG (reference sequence). The CDR3 is 10 residues long. Trimming pared 3 bases from V and 11 bases from J, leaving 10 bases between. As DNA, the CDR3 is TGTGCCTGGAGCGCAGGGGAGGCTTTCTTT. It specifies CAWSAGEAFF.

This chain connects TRBV11-2 to TRBJ1-5; TRBD1 is a possible D gene (6 bases). CDR3 size: 15 residues. The V and J ends lost 5 bases and 2 bases respectively, with 13 bases between them. The germline gives CDR1 SGHAT, CDR2 FQNNGV. CDR3 sequence: CASSPYTGCNQPQHF. The DNA for the CDR3 is TGTGCCAGCAGCCCATACACAGGGTGCAATCAGCCCCAGCATTTT.

This rearrangement joins TRBV15 to TRBJ1-6, with 8 bases that match TRBD1. Germline V lookup: CDR1 LNHNV, CDR2 YYDKDF (reference sequence). Trimming took 1 base from V and 0 from J; bases not matched to a gene: 5. This CDR3 comprises 18 residues. CDR3 sequence (DNA): TGTGCCACCAGCAGAGGACAGGGGCCGAGCTCCTATAATTCACCCCTCCACTTT. Translation gives CATSRGQGPSSYNSPLHF.

This clone showed up just once. V is TRBV18 and J is TRBJ1-4, with D possibly matching TRBD1 (5 bases). V lost 2 bases to trimming and J lost 11 bases, with 15 bases between them. The germline V gene encodes CDR1 KGHSH and CDR2 LQKENI. The CDR3 runs 14 residues. The CDR3 coding sequence is TGTGCCAGCTCACCAGTCGGGGACCGCCGCAAACTGTTTTTT. Translating it yields CASSPVGDRRKLFF.

The V call is TRBV9, the J call TRBJ2-6, with 8 nucleotides matching TRBD1. The CDR3 covers 18 residues. Per germline, CDR1 SGDLS and CDR2 YYNGEE. With 5 bases clipped from V and 1 base from J, the junction kept 11 bases outside the gene matches. The CDR3 DNA sequence: TGTGCCAGCAGTGTTACAGGGGGTTATGGGTCTGGGGCCAACGTCCTGACTTTC. Protein: CASSVTGGYGSGANVLTF.

The chain uses TRBV27 and TRBJ2-1; possible D gene TRBD1, 6 bases. Germline V gene data show CDR1 as MNHEY and CDR2 as SMNVEV (reference sequence). Trimming left V 3 bases short and J 4 bases short, with 10 bases between. The CDR3 is 14 residues long. The DNA for the CDR3 is TGTGCCAGCAGTTTGAATACAGGGTACAATGAGCAGTTCTTC. Translating gives CASSLNTGYNEQFF.

This clone was detected a few times. The J gene is TRBJ1-2, the V gene TRBV29-1, with 9 bases fitting TRBD1. The CDR3 runs 15 residues. V was clipped by 3 bases and J by 5 bases; unmatched bases: 10. Germline CDR1 is SQVTM and CDR2 is ANQGSEA. The CDR3, as DNA: TGCAGCGTTGATAATCAGGGACAGGGTGCTTATGGCTACACCTTC. As protein: CSVDNQGQGAYGYTF.

The chain has TRBV7-2 and TRBJ1-6; D unclear. V dropped 4 bases and J dropped 6 bases, with 1 base sitting between them. Germline CDR1 reads SGHTA; CDR2 reads FQGNSA. This CDR3 contains 11 residues. The CDR3 region is CASSSNSPLHF. The CDR3 bases are TGTGCCAGCAGCTCTAATTCACCCCTCCACTTT. The whole variable domain, remainder taken from reference TRBV7-2 and TRBJ1-6, is GAGVSQSPSNKVTEKGKDVELRCDPISGHTALYWYRQSLGQGLEFLIYFQGNSAPDKSGLPSDRFSAERTGGSVSTLTIQRTQQEDSAVYLCASSSNSPLHFGNGTRLTVT.

Only a few counts were recorded for this clone. This chain connects TRBV10-3 to TRBJ2-2; TRBD2 matches 11 bases. V gave up 7 bases and J gave up 4 bases; unmatched junction bases: 5. CDR3 size: 15 residues. Per germline, CDR1 ENHRY and CDR2 SYGVKD. The CDR3 DNA reads as TGTGCCATCAAGATAGGGACTAGCGGCACCGGGGAGCTGTTTTTT. This translates into CAIKIGTSGTGELFF.

This rearrangement joins TRBV13 to TRBJ2-7; perhaps TRBD1 as D (6 bases). The CDR3 length is 13 residues. V was shortened by 0 bases and J by 5 bases, with 8 bases between the two germline ends. In germline, CDR1 is PRHDT, CDR2 FYEKMQ (reference sequence). CDR3 coding DNA: TGTGCCAGCAGCTTAGGACAGGGCAACGAGCAGTACTTC. Translated, it gives CASSLGQGNEQYF. The variable domain in full, completed from reference TRBV13 and TRBJ2-7, reads AAGVIQSPRHLIKEKRETATLKCYPIPRHDTVYWYQQGPGQDPQFLISFYEKMQSDKGSIPDRFSAQQFSDYHSELNMSSLELGDSALYFCASSLGQGNEQYFGPGTRLTVT.

The chain uses TRBV4-2 and TRBJ1-2; tentative D call: TRBD1 (5 bases). The CDR3 runs to 16 residues. The V end lost 1 base, the J end lost 4 bases, and 16 bases lay between the germline ends. Germline-derived CDR1 and CDR2 are LGHNA and YNFKEQ. CDR3 protein: CASSQVFEGPTYGYTF. Here the CDR3 DNA reads TGTGCCAGCAGCCAAGTGTTCGAGGGACCAACCTATGGCTACACCTTC.

The J gene is TRBJ2-7, the V gene TRBV15; 7 positions match TRBD1. The CDR3 has 15 amino acids. The V gene's germline CDR1 is LNHNV and CDR2 YYDKDF (reference sequence). Losses at the gene ends were 3 bases for V and 2 bases for J; bases not matched to a gene: 7. CDR3 protein: CATSSADRMAYEQYF. The CDR3 DNA reads as TGTGCCACCAGCAGTGCGGACAGGATGGCCTACGAGCAGTACTTC.

V usage is TRBV2 and J usage is TRBJ2-2; D not certain. The CDR3 is made up of 17 amino acids. CDR1 SNHLY and CDR2 FYNNEI come from the germline V gene. V was cut by 10 bases and J by 0 bases, with 21 bases left in between. CDR3 protein: CATKGEAARSNTGELFF. CDR3 in DNA: TGTGCCACCAAGGGCGAAGCCGCAAGGTCGAACACCGGGGAGCTGTTTTTT.

In this sample, this clone turned up once. This chain uses TRBV4-1 with TRBJ1-5; no clear D. Trimming shortened V by 5 bases and J by 4 bases, and 9 bases separated the two germline ends. Germline lookup yields CDR1 MGHRA and CDR2 YSYEKL. This CDR3 has 13 amino acids. The CDR3 DNA reads TGCGCCAGCAGCGGGCTGCGAAATCAGCCCCAGCATTTT. Translation: CASSGLRNQPQHF.